These 17 T cell receptor beta chains originate from one sample sequenced in a study of OX40 agonist ivuxolimab in advanced cancers. TCRdb keeps only in-frame clones here, not all; method: immunoSEQ multiplex PCR. Found here are tens of thousands of clones, roughly 94% of them singletons; the top ten hold 0.5% to 0.65%. Sequenced here: CD4+ or CD8+ T cells sorted from blood, sampled in a trial of the OX40 agonist ivuxolimab. Every receptor here comes from an adult with an advanced solid tumor such as melanoma, head and neck, liver or kidney cancer.

This clone was detected only once. The chain employs TRBV13 and TRBJ1-1; TRBD1 might be the D (5 bases). CDR3 length: 15 residues. Trimming removed 5 bases at V and 8 bases at J, with 21 bases between. CDR1 PRHDT and CDR2 FYEKMQ come from the germline V gene (reference sequence). CDR3 residues: CASSPGRRGSGEAFF. The DNA for the CDR3 is TGTGCCAGCAGCCCGGGACGGCGGGGATCGGGAGAAGCTTTCTTT.

This clone was seen a handful of times. The V gene is TRBV5-1, the J gene TRBJ1-3; D uncertain. Trimming cost V 0 bases and J 0 bases, with 7 bases left between them. Germline V gene lookup returns CDR1 SGHRS and CDR2 YFSETQ. This CDR3 has 15 residues. The CDR3 DNA reads as TGCGCCAGCAGCTTGGGGACGGTCTCTGGAAACACCATATATTTT. Amino acid sequence: CASSLGTVSGNTIYF.

This sequence joins TRBV28 and TRBJ2-1, with unresolved D. Per germline, CDR1 MDHEN and CDR2 SYDVKM. Deletions cut 5 bases from V and 7 bases from J, with 12 bases between. The CDR3 contains 13 residues. The CDR3 loop reads CASSLQVGNEQFF. In DNA, the CDR3 is TGTGCCAGCAGTCTCCAGGTGGGTAATGAGCAGTTCTTC.

This chain connects TRBV6-5 to TRBJ2-2, with D hard to call. CDR1 MNHEY and CDR2 SVGAGI come from the germline V gene. The CDR3 sequence is 15 residues long. V shed 0 bases and J shed 0 bases, with 5 bases lying between them. The CDR3 sequence is CASSYSTANTGELFF. The DNA for the CDR3 is TGTGCCAGCAGTTACTCCACTGCGAACACCGGGGAGCTGTTTTTT.

This clone was recorded only once. V gene TRBV6-5 combines with J gene TRBJ1-1; D unclear. This CDR3 contains 11 residues. Germline lookup yields CDR1 MNHEY and CDR2 SVGAGI. Trimming pared 7 bases from V and 5 bases from J, leaving 8 bases between. CDR3 in amino acids: CASTSSTEAFF. The CDR3 DNA reads TGTGCCAGCACATCCTCAACTGAAGCTTTCTTT.

The CDR3 loop reads CASSPEGTYNSPLHF. As DNA, the CDR3 is TGTGCCAGCAGCCCAGAGGGGACCTATAATTCACCCCTCCACTTT. This chain connects TRBV5-4 to TRBJ1-6; possibly TRBD1 for D (5 bases). The germline gives CDR1 SGHNT, CDR2 YYREEE (reference sequence). The CDR3 is 15 residues long. The V gene lost 4 bases and the J gene lost 2 bases, with 10 bases spanning the gap. Based on the CDR3 plus reference TRBV5-4 and TRBJ1-6, the full variable domain is ETGVTQSPTHLIKTRGQQVTLRCSSQSGHNTVSWYQQALGQGPQFIFQYYREEENGRGNFPPRFSGLQFPNYSSELNVNALELDDSALYLCASSPEGTYNSPLHFGNGTRLTVT.

V usage is TRBV25-1 and J usage is TRBJ2-5; the D is unclear. There are 15 residues in the CDR3. The germline gives CDR1 MGHDK, CDR2 SYGVNS. Trimming removed 1 base from V and 5 bases from J, with 14 bases in between. CDR3 protein: CASSEWVGPAETQYF. The CDR3 region has the DNA TGTGCCAGCAGTGAATGGGTTGGACCGGCGGAGACCCAGTACTTC.

This clone was found once. The rearrangement links TRBV19 to TRBJ1-1; 10 nucleotides match TRBD1. V was clipped by 10 bases and J by 0 bases; unmatched bases: 14. This CDR3 is built from 17 residues. Germline-derived CDR1 and CDR2 are LNHDA and SQIVND (reference sequence). CDR3 residues: CATKPRGTGALNTEAFF. The CDR3 coding sequence is TGTGCCACTAAACCCCGTGGGACAGGGGCGCTGAACACTGAAGCTTTCTTT.

The chain joins TRBV7-3 to TRBJ2-3; TRBD2 matches at 7 bases. The V gene end was trimmed by 2 bases and the J gene end by 2 bases; junction bases not matched to a gene: 10. CDR1 and CDR2 from the germline V gene are SGHTA and FQGTGA. The CDR3 has 17 amino acids. The CDR3 sequence is CASSLGLTSQLTDTQYF. DNA of the CDR3: TGTGCCAGCAGCTTAGGGTTGACTAGCCAGCTCACAGATACGCAGTATTTT.

J is TRBJ2-5 and V is TRBV7-9, with 11 bases that match TRBD2. The junction had 9 bases not matched to a gene; V was cut back by 2 bases and J by 4 bases. Germline CDR1 is SEHNR and CDR2 is FQNEAQ (reference sequence). The CDR3 runs to 17 residues. CDR3 DNA sequence: TGTGCCAGCAGCTTAACTAGCGGGGGCCTACTTGGAGAGACCCAGTACTTC. It is translated as CASSLTSGGLLGETQYF.

Only one count was recorded for this clone. This chain uses TRBV6-6 with TRBJ1-2; no clear D gene. Trimming shortened V by 5 bases and J by 8 bases, and 12 bases separated the two germline ends. This CDR3 has 12 residues. The V gene's germline CDR1 is MNHNY and CDR2 SVGAGI (reference sequence). The CDR3, as DNA: TGTGCCAGCAGTAAACTCTCTGGGGGCTACACCTTC. Translation gives CASSKLSGGYTF.

As for this clone: As the CDR3 is not closed by the conserved phenylalanine or tryptophan, this likely results from a read error. V gene TRBV29-1 combines with J gene TRBJ1-1, with a tentative D call TRBD1 (6 bases). Trimming removed 6 bases from V and 0 bases from J, with 11 bases in between. The germline CDR1 and CDR2 sequences are SQVTM and ANQGSEA. The CDR3 is made up of 13 amino acids. The CDR3 spells CSVCTGLNTEAFL. DNA for the CDR3: TGCAGCGTGTGTACAGGGCTGAACACTGAAGCTTTCCTT.

The chain has TRBV5-1 and TRBJ2-3; D is unresolved. Germline values: CDR1 SGHRS, CDR2 YFSETQ. The CDR3 sequence is 15 residues long. V lost 4 bases to trimming and J lost 1 base, with 13 bases between them. The CDR3 coding sequence is TGCGCCAGCAGCGTCGCAGCGAGCGGCACAGATACGCAGTATTTT. Translation: CASSVAASGTDTQYF.

The chain employs TRBV20-1 and TRBJ1-1; 7 bases align to TRBD1. Trimming cost V 5 bases and J 7 bases; bases outside gene matches: 4. This CDR3 has 11 amino acids. Germline-derived CDR1 and CDR2 are DFQATT and SNEGSKA (reference sequence). The CDR3 coding sequence is TGCAGTGCTTCCGGACAGGTTGAAGCTTTCTTT. Its protein product is CSASGQVEAFF.

The rearrangement uses TRBV27 and TRBJ1-2; the D gene is possibly TRBD1 (6 bases). CDR3 length: 14 residues. Germline V gene lookup returns CDR1 MNHEY and CDR2 SMNVEV (reference sequence). V shed 6 bases and J shed 5 bases, with 16 bases lying between them. CDR3 residues: CASSEGGRRYGYTF. The CDR3 bases are TGTGCCAGCAGCGAGGGGGGGCGTCGGTATGGCTACACCTTC.

This chain joins TRBV7-6 and TRBJ2-1, with D tentatively TRBD1 (5 bases). The CDR3 runs to 15 residues. From germline, CDR1 is SGHVS and CDR2 FNYEAQ. V lost 5 bases and J 0 bases, leaving 11 bases between the germline ends. The CDR3 is CASSVTASSYNEQFF. CDR3 in DNA: TGTGCCAGCAGCGTGACAGCCAGCTCCTACAATGAGCAGTTCTTC.

This rearrangement joins TRBV6-5 to TRBJ2-7; TRBD1 agrees at 9 bases. J was trimmed by 2 bases and V by 0 bases; bases with no gene match: 2. The CDR3 loop spans 15 amino acids. Germline V gives CDR1 MNHEY, CDR2 SVGAGI. CDR3 sequence: CASSYSGDRAYEQYF. DNA of the CDR3: TGTGCCAGCAGTTACTCTGGGGACAGGGCCTACGAGCAGTACTTC.